This entry is about one T cell receptor (beta chain). This specimen comes from a study of blood T cell repertoires in COVID-19. About the study: Some COVID-19 samples were acute and others convalescent; all came from the United States, Italy and Spain. In each case, the material was cDNA or gDNA derived from T cells, B-cell-depleted T cells, or PBMCs.

Methods used by the authors: Quantification of nucleated cells was approximated via reference gene primer amplification. The protocol was immunoSEQ multiplex PCR, while the TCRdb copy is restricted to in-frame clones and leaves out a portion. For V, J and clone size, that table is used; D and trimming come from the DNA. The sample yields 25,000 to 35,000 clones, about 89% seen once. V dropped 4 bases and J dropped 2 bases, with 12 bases sitting between them. Germline CDR1 KGHSY, CDR2 FQNENV. The CDR3 consists of 14 residues. The sample consisted of peripheral blood. The chain carries TRBV16 and TRBJ2-7, with TRBD2 as a possible D gene (5 bases). This TCR was recovered from a human donor in a cohort sampled during active COVID-19. The CDR3 DNA is TGTGCCAGCAGCCCGGAGAGGGTTCCCTACGAGCAGTACTTC. Translating gives CASSPERVPYEQYF.